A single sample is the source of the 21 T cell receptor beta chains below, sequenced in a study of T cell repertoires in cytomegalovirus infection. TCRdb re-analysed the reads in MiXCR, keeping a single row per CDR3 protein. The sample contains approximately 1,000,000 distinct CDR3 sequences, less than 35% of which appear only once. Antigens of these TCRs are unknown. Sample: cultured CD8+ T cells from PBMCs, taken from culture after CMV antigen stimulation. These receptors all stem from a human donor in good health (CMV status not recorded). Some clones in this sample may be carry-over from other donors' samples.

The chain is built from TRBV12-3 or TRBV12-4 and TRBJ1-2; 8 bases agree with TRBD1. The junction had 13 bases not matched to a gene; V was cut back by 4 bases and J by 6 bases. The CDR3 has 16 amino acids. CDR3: CASSSFTGTGPDGYTF. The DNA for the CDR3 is TGTGCCAGCAGTTCCTTTACCGGGACAGGCCCCGATGGCTACACCTTC.

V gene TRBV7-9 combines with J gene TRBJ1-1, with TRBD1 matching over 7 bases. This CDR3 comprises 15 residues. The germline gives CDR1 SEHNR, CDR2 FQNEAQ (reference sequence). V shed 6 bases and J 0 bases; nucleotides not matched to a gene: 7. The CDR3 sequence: CASRRVTGMNTEAFF. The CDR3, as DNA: TGTGCCAGCAGACGCGTGACAGGGATGAACACTGAAGCTTTCTTT. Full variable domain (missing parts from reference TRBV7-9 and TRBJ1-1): DTGVSQNPRHKITKRGQNVTFRCDPISEHNRLYWYRQTLGQGPEFLTYFQNEAQLEKSRLLSDRFSAERPKGSFSTLEIQRTEQGDSAMYLCASRRVTGMNTEAFFGQGTRLTVV.

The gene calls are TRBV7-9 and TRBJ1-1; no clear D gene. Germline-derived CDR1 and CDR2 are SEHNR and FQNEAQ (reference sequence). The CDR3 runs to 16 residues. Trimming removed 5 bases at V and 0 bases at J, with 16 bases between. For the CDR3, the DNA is TGTGCCAGCAGCCCAAGGGAGTCGGGAGTGAACACTGAAGCTTTCTTT. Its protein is CASSPRESGVNTEAFF.

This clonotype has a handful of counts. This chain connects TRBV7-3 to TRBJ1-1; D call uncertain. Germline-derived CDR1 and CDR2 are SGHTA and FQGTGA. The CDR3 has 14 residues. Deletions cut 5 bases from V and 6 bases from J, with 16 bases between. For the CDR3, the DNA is TGTGCCAGCAGCCCATCCACGTTGGGCCCTGAAGCTTTCTTT. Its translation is CASSPSTLGPEAFF.

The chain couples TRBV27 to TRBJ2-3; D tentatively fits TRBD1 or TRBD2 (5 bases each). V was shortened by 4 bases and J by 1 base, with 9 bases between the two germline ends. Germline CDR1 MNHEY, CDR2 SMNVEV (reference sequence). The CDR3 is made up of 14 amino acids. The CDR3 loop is CASSSGRGTDTQYF. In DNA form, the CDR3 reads TGTGCCAGCAGTTCAGGGCGGGGCACAGATACGCAGTATTTT.

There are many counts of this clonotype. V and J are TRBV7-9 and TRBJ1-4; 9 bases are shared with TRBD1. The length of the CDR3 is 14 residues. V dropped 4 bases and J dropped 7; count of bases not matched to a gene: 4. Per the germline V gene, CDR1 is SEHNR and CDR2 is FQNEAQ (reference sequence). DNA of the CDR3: TGTGCCAGCAGCTGGGGACAGGGTCCTGAAAAACTGTTTTTT. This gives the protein CASSWGQGPEKLFF.

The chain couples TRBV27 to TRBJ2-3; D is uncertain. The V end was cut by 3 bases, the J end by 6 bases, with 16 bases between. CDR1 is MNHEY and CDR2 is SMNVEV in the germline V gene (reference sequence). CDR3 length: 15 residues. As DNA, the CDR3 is TGTGCCAGCAGTTTGGATCCGAGCCCCCGGGATACGCAGTATTTT. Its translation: CASSLDPSPRDTQYF.

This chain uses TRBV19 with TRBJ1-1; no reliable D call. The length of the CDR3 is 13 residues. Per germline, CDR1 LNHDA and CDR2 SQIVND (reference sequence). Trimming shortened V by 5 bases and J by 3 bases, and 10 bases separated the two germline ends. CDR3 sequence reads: CASSASVDTEAFF. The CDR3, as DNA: TGTGCCAGTAGTGCCTCTGTCGACACTGAAGCTTTCTTT.

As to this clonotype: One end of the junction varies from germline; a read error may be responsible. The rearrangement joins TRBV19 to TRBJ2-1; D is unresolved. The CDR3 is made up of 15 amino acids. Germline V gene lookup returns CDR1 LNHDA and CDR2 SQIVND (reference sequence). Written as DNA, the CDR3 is TGTGCCAGTGGTATAGGTGGCAGCTCCTACAATGAGCAGTTCTTC. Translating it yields CASGIGGSSYNEQFF.

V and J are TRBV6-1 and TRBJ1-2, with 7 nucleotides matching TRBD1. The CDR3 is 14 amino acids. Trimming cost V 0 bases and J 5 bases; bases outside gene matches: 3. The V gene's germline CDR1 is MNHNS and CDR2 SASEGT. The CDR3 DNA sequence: TGTGCCAGCAGTGAAGCCCTGGGACAGTATGGCTACACCTTC. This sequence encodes CASSEALGQYGYTF.

The CDR3 sequence: CASSLGRIGDPAGETQYF. In nucleotides, the CDR3 is TGTGCCAGCAGCTTAGGCCGGATCGGAGATCCGGCAGGAGAGACCCAGTACTTC. The chain has TRBV7-4 and TRBJ2-5, with D unclear. The CDR3 runs 18 residues. V gave up 1 base and J gave up 4 bases, with 22 bases separating them. The germline V gene has CDR1 SGHVT and CDR2 SQSDAQ.

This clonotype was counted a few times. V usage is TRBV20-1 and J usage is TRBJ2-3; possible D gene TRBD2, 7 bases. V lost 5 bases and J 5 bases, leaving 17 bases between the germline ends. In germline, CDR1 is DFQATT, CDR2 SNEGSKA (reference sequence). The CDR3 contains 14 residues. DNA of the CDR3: TGCAGTGCTGGGGGGGGGCATGGGGTAGATACGCAGTATTTT. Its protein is CSAGGGHGVDTQYF.

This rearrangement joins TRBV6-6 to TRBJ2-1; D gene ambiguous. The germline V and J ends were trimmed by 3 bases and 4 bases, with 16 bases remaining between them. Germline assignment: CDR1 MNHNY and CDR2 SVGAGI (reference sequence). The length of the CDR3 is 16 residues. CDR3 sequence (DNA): TGTGCCAGCAGTTATTCAGCCGAATCCGTGTACAATGAGCAGTTCTTC. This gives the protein CASSYSAESVYNEQFF.

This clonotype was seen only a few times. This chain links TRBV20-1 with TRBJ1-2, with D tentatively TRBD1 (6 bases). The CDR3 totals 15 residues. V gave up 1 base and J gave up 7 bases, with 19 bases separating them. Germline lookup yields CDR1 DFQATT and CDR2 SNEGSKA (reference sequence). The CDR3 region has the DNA TGCAGTGCTAGAGTACCGGGACAAGTAGAGCGTGGCTACACCTTC. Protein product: CSARVPGQVERGYTF.

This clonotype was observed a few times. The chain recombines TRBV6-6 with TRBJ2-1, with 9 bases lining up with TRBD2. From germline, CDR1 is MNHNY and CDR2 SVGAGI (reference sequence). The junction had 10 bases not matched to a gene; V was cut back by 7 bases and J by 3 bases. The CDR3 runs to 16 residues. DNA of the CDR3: TGTGCCAGCAAAAATAGCGGGGGCAATTACTACAATGAGCAGTTCTTC. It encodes CASKNSGGNYYNEQFF.

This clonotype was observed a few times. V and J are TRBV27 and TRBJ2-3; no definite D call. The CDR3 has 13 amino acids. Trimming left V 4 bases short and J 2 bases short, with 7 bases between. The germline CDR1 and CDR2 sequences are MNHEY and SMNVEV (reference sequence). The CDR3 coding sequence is TGTGCCAGCAGTTCCCCCCACACAGATACGCAGTATTTT. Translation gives CASSSPHTDTQYF.

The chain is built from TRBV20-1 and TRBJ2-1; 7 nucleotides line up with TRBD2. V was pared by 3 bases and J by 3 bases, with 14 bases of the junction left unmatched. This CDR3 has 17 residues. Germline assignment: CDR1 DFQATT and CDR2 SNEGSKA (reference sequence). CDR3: CSARASLGGGIYNEQFF. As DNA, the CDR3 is TGCAGTGCTAGGGCTAGCTTGGGGGGGGGAATCTACAATGAGCAGTTCTTC.

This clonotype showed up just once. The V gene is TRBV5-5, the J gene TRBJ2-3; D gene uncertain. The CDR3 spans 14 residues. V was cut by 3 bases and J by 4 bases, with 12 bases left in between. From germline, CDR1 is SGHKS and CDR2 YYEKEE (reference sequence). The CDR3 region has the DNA TGTGCCAGCAGCTCGGATCTCTCCCCAGATACGCAGTATTTT. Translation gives CASSSDLSPDTQYF.

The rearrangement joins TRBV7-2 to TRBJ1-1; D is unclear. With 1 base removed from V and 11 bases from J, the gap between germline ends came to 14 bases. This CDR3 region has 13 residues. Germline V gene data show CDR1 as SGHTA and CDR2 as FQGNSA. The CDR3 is CASSLVTGPRAFF. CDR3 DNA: TGTGCCAGCAGCTTAGTTACGGGCCCCCGGGCTTTCTTT. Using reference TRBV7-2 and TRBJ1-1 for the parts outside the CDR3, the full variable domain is GAGVSQSPSNKVTEKGKDVELRCDPISGHTALYWYRQSLGQGLEFLIYFQGNSAPDKSGLPSDRFSAERTGGSVSTLTIQRTQQEDSAVYLCASSLVTGPRAFFGQGTRLTVV.

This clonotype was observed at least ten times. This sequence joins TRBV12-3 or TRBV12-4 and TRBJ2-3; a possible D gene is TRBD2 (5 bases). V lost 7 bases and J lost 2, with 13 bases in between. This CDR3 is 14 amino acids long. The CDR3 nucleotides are TGTGCCAGCACTGATTTTCGGGACACAGATACGCAGTATTTT. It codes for CASTDFRDTDTQYF.

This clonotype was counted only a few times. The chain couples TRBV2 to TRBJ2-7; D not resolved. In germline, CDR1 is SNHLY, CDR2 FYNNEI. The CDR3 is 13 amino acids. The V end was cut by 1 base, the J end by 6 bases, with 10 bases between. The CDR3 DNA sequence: TGTGCCAGCAGTGAAGGGCCGCCCTCCGAGCAGTACGTC. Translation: CASSEGPPSEQYV.